This note documents a single TCR beta chain sequence. Clones were read by immunoSEQ multiplex PCR, and TCRdb kept only the in-frame ones, dropping some. The sample shows about 40,000 clones, around 79% of them seen only once. The sample belongs to a study of PD-1 blockade in mismatch repair-deficient tumors. Between the trimmed V and J ends, which lost 6 bases and 6 bases, there was a span of 20 bases. The CDR3 runs to 16 residues. The germline V gene has CDR1 SEHNR and CDR2 FQNEAQ (reference sequence). The sequence was collected from an adult with mismatch repair-deficient cancer. The chain has TRBV7-9 and TRBJ1-4, with TRBD1 as a possible D gene (6 bases). Sequences were derived from peripheral blood, sampled 4 weeks after starting pembrolizumab. Here the CDR3 reads CASSKGGGLGDEKLFF. As DNA, the CDR3 is TGTGCCAGCAGTAAAGGGGGAGGACTTGGGGATGAAAAACTGTTTTTT.